Listed here is a single T cell receptor (beta chain). Using immunoSEQ multiplex PCR, the repertoire was profiled, and TCRdb retains in-frame clones only, with some absent. The sample holds 150,000 to 200,000 clones, about 85% seen once. This record belongs to a study of blood T cell repertoires in COVID-19. This CDR3 comprises 17 residues. V trimming: 4 bases; J trimming: 0 bases; junction bases outside the gene matches: 9. Per the germline V gene, CDR1 is ENHRY and CDR2 is SYGVKD. This receptor was obtained from a man aged 60 to 69 with active or convalescent COVID-19. J is TRBJ1-3 and V is TRBV10-3; 7 bases align to TRBD1. The sequenced sample was peripheral blood. The CDR3 region has the DNA TGTGCCATCAGTGGGGGACAGCCAGGAAGCTCTGGAAACACCATATATTTT. Translated, it gives CAISGGQPGSSGNTIYF.